This is a list of T cell receptor beta chains from one sample in a study of cytomegalovirus exposure and HLA in healthy donors. Using immunoSEQ multiplex PCR, the repertoire was profiled, and TCRdb retains in-frame clones only, with some absent. The sample data list approximately 120,000 clones. The sequenced sample was PBMCs. These receptors were taken from a man aged 25 to 40 in good health and CMV-seronegative. CDR3s leave out the opening cysteine and the closing phenylalanine or tryptophan.

V gene	J gene	CDR3 protein
TRBV2	TRBJ1-2	ASGGEGSDNGYT
TRBV5-1	.	ASSEDRVFYEQY
TRBV2	TRBJ1-1	ASSGTDRGGAEAF
TRBV9	TRBJ1-5	ASSLAGVPGQPQH
TRBV1	TRBJ2-3	TSSHPKAGVTDTQY
TRBV7-9	TRBJ2-7	ASSFTVMTREEYEQY
TRBV2	TRBJ2-7	ASSESRLSSYEQY
TRBV6-1	TRBJ2-1	ASEQGQIYYNEQF
TRBV19	TRBJ2-5	ASSTGTGSSTQY
TRBV19	TRBJ2-3	ASSIKREWRNADTQY
TRBV30	TRBJ2-5	AWSVREETQY